The present TCR beta chain was sequenced within a study of blood T cell repertoires in COVID-19 (dated by TCRdb to 2020 to 2022). Regarding the study in general: The collaborator samples originated in the United States, Italy and Spain and spanned the acute and convalescent phases of COVID-19. The prospective study material was composed of cDNA or gDNA derived from T cells, B-cell-depleted T cells, or PBMCs. Deeply sampled blood TCRbeta repertoires from subjects exposed to, actively infected with, or recovered from COVID-19 were included in the dataset. The repertoires were released in a freely available public database intended as a resource for research on the immune response to SARS-CoV-2. The samples were drawn from the first 160 participants of the ongoing ImmuneRACE study and from over 950 subjects provided by 6 global collaborators. The sample metadata nearly always contained a de-identified subject ID, COVID-19 status, age in years and sex. Where available, HLA class I and class II types were obtained from metadata supplied by the sample provider rather than from assay-based typing.

As regards this clone: Its antigen is not yet known. Qualities for individual bases were not recorded, and no much larger clone is one base off.

TCRbeta CDR3 regions were amplified from genomic DNA using the immunoSEQ Assay, a bias-controlled multiplex PCR. Under the source paper's analysis protocol: Nucleated cell counts per sample were estimated from amplification of reference gene primers within the assay. Sequence reads were collapsed and filtered to measure the absolute abundance of every unique TCRbeta CDR3 rearrangement. For each sample, productive Simpson clonality was calculated as the square root of Simpson's diversity index over productive rearrangements. TCRdb's version of the immuneACCESS table is confined to in-frame rearrangements and falls short of the full clone set. An unresolved V gene accounts for under half of the shortfall where checked; the remainder is of unknown origin. That table is the source of V, J and clone size, and D and trimming were worked out from the DNA. Across this sample there are some 54,000 clones, with approximately 85% seen only once. The ten largest clones represent around a quarter of the sample.

Broad study findings and their caveats: How much clinical and demographic metadata was included differed by source and by participant, and the metadata was provided uncurated.

One collaborating source in Seattle enrolled patients during active infection and followed them longitudinally through the course of disease. Whole blood was collected in K2EDTA tubes by collaborating institutions according to the institutions' own protocols. For TCRbeta analysis, collaborators shipped samples in one of three forms: frozen whole blood, isolated PBMCs, or DNA extracted from either of those sample types. The sequence came from a woman over 75 with COVID-19, enrolled during active disease. The specimen sequenced was peripheral blood.

Here is the DNA: TGTGCCAGCAGCCCTACCGGGACTAAAGAGACCCAGTACTTC. This is translated as CASSPTGTKETQYF. The rearranged segments are TRBV7-3 and TRBJ2-5, and 7 junction bases match TRBD2. Inclusive of the bounding cysteine and phenylalanine, the CDR3 is 14 residues long. The kept DNA is CDR3 alone, 42 bases in frame from the first base. Looking up the germline V gene yields CDR1 SGHTA and CDR2 FQGTGA. Germline trimming amounts to 5 bases on V and 3 bases on J, with 6 as the count of junction bases outside the gene matches.